Described below is a single TCR beta chain sequence and its context. As yet, its antigen is unknown. The source of the sample is a study of beta chain features in type 1 diabetes. The study, taken as a whole, reports: Researchers report that Type 1 diabetes patients had moderately but significantly shorter TCRB CDR3s across all four CD4+ subsets. Across patients, naive, central memory and Treg TCRB repertoires exhibited apparently greater similarity than was observed across healthy donors. Fewer junction insertions and more nucleotide deletions appeared in type 1 diabetes patients.

A CD45RO/CCR7/CD25/CD127/CD95/CD27 panel sorted naive, central memory, regulatory and stem cell-like memory CD4+ cells. Sequenced material consisted of expressed TCRB transcripts (all of the isolated RNA was reverse transcribed). The data were produced by immunoSEQ multiplex PCR, yet TCRdb's version contains in-frame clones alone and is incomplete. The sample shows more than 550,000 clones, around 15% of them seen only once. The CDR3 is 15 residues long. V was trimmed by 2 bases and J by 0 bases, leaving 8 bases between them. Germline CDR1 and CDR2: MNHEY and SVGAGI. The receptor comes from a man between 18 and 35 years old with type 1 diabetes. What was sequenced was naive CD4+ T cells from blood. The chain recombines TRBV6-5 with TRBJ2-4; possible D gene TRBD1, 6 bases. CDR3 bases: TGTGCCAGCAGTTACGGGGGCCTAGCCAAAAACATTCAGTACTTC. Amino acid sequence: CASSYGGLAKNIQYF.